Listed here are 9 T cell receptor beta chains from one sample, sequenced in a study of T-cell reconstitution after alpha-beta-depleted transplantation in children. Unique molecular identifiers were incorporated during preparation of the TCRbeta library. TCRdb passed the PCR reads through MiXCR, listing each CDR3 protein once. The table has 95,000 to 150,000 distinct CDR3 sequences, about 21% seen once. This material consisted of PBMCs, mostly from graft donor cells, taken 180 days after TCRalphabeta/CD19-depleted stem cell transplant. The source is a male patient aged 2 to 10 who had a stem cell transplant for chronic granulomatous disease, so the T cells may come from the graft donor.

The chain carries TRBV20-1 and TRBJ2-1, with a tentative D call TRBD2 (5 bases). The germline CDR1 and CDR2 sequences are DFQATT and SNEGSKA (reference sequence). Trimming pared 6 bases from V and 6 bases from J, leaving 12 bases between. The CDR3 totals 12 residues. The CDR3 spells CSAETTSNEQFF. CDR3 bases: TGCAGTGCCGAGACTACCTCCAATGAGCAGTTCTTC.

The V and J genes are TRBV12-3 or TRBV12-4 and TRBJ2-1, with 12 bases that match TRBD2. The CDR3 consists of 16 residues. V trimming: 3 bases; J trimming: 2 bases; junction bases outside the gene matches: 2. CDR3 protein: CASSLTSGGAYNEQFF. DNA for the CDR3: TGTGCCAGCAGTTTGACTAGCGGGGGAGCCTACAATGAGCAGTTCTTC.

V and J are TRBV24-1 and TRBJ2-3, with 11 bases lining up with TRBD2. The V gene's germline CDR1 is KGHDR and CDR2 SFDVKD. V shed 5 bases, J shed 5 bases, and the junction held 5 bases outside the gene matches. The CDR3 has 15 amino acids. The CDR3 DNA follows: TGTGCCACCAGTGCATCTAGCGGGAGGATAGATACGCAGTATTTT. Translated, it gives CATSASSGRIDTQYF.

This chain uses TRBV20-1 with TRBJ2-3, with TRBD2 matching over 8 bases. Germline values: CDR1 DFQATT, CDR2 SNEGSKA (reference sequence). V lost 1 base to trimming and J lost 1 base; unmatched junction nucleotides: 4. The CDR3 consists of 15 residues. The CDR3 protein is CSARVPAGGTDTQYF. The CDR3 nucleotides are TGCAGTGCTAGAGTGCCAGCGGGGGGCACAGATACGCAGTATTTT.

This clonotype was counted only a few times. V is TRBV12-3 or TRBV12-4 and J is TRBJ2-5; 7 nucleotides align to TRBD2. Trimming at V came to 7 bases and at J to 1 base, leaving 6 bases not matched to a gene. The CDR3 extends over 14 amino acids. The CDR3 DNA is TGTGCCAGCAAAACGGGAGGCACCCAAGAGACCCAGTACTTC. As protein: CASKTGGTQETQYF.

The V gene is TRBV5-6, the J gene TRBJ1-4; a possible D gene is TRBD1 (6 bases). The CDR3 runs 15 residues. Germline loops: CDR1 SGHDT, CDR2 YYEEEE. The V and J ends lost 4 bases and 3 bases respectively, with 13 bases between them. CDR3 sequence (DNA): TGTGCCAGCAGCCTGGAACGGGGGCCTAATGAAAAACTGTTTTTT. This encodes CASSLERGPNEKLFF.

This clonotype was detected ten times or more. J is TRBJ2-2 and V is TRBV28; D is unresolved. The V end lost 6 bases, the J end lost 3 bases, and 8 bases lay between the germline ends. Germline V CDR1 and CDR2: MDHEN, SYDVKM. This CDR3 comprises 13 residues. CDR3 protein: CASSLTHTGELFF. The CDR3, as DNA: TGTGCCAGCAGCCTCACCCACACCGGGGAGCTGTTTTTT. The complete variable domain, with remaining parts taken from reference TRBV28 and TRBJ2-2, reads DVKVTQSSRYLVKRTGEKVFLECVQDMDHENMFWYRQDPGLGLRLIYFSYDVKMKEKGDIPEGYSVSREKKERFSLILESASTNQTSMYLCASSLTHTGELFFGEGSRLTVL.

The chain carries TRBV4-1 and TRBJ2-1, with 9 bases aligning to TRBD1. CDR1 MGHRA and CDR2 YSYEKL come from the germline V gene. After removal of 0 bases from V and 6 bases from J, the junction contained 9 bases not matched to a gene. This CDR3 has 17 amino acids. CDR3 loop: CASSQDFAGQGGNEQFF. The CDR3 DNA is TGCGCCAGCAGCCAAGATTTCGCGGGACAGGGCGGCAATGAGCAGTTCTTC.

In its sample, this clonotype was seen many times. This chain connects TRBV18 to TRBJ1-5; unclear D gene. V dropped 2 bases and J dropped 1 base, with 6 bases sitting between them. Looked up from germline, CDR1 is KGHSH and CDR2 is LQKENI. The CDR3 covers 14 residues. CDR3 loop: CASSPSSSNQPQHF. CDR3 sequence (DNA): TGTGCCAGCTCACCAAGTAGCAGCAATCAGCCCCAGCATTTT.